This TCR beta chain is drawn from a study of regulatory T cells in long-lasting Graves disease. Time point of the sample: newly diagnosed GD, antithyroid drugs for less than 3 months. The TCR library was prepared using RNA isolated from PBMCs. Arm-PCR of CDR3 regions and iRepertoire HTBI primers were used to build TCR beta libraries. TCRdb analysed the multiplex PCR reads with MiXCR anew, one entry per CDR3 protein. The sample consists of fewer than 550,000 distinct CDR3 sequences, 16% of them appearing once. The CDR3 covers 16 residues. With 1 base removed from V and 0 bases from J, the gap between germline ends came to 9 bases. Germline V gene sequence: CDR1 SGHTA, CDR2 FQGTGA. The sample also formed part of further work on T cells in Graves' hyperthyroidism and ophthalmopathy. That work adds: Ophthalmopathy got predicted by the model a median about six months before its onset.

The J gene is TRBJ2-2, the V gene TRBV7-3; D not resolved. Sequences were derived from peripheral blood mononuclear cells (PBMCs), sampled at new diagnosis, from a patient treated with antithyroid drugs. This TCR derives from a woman between 18 and 30 years old with Graves disease. Here the CDR3 reads CASSLITQSNTGELFF. The CDR3 nucleotides read TGTGCCAGCAGCTTAATAACCCAGTCGAACACCGGGGAGCTGTTTTTT.